Listed below are T cell receptor beta chains from one sample, sequenced in a study of blood T cells in healthy people across ages. A single record per CDR3 protein comes from TCRdb applying MiXCR to the 5' RACE reads. This table has 650,000 to 700,000 distinct CDR3 sequences, around 32% appearing once. Sequencing was performed on blood. These receptors were obtained from a woman aged 80 or over in good health. Each CDR3 is given with its conserved first and last residue. The D gene is left open where the match is weak. Only part of the rows carry a size: once, few, many, or a class if the clone is expanded.

V gene: TRBV6-6
clone size: .
J gene: TRBJ1-1
D gene: .
CDR3 protein: CASSYSGATEAFF
CDR3 DNA: TGTGCCAGCAGTTACTCCGGGGCTACTGAAGCTTTCTTT

V gene: TRBV30
clone size: few
J gene: TRBJ2-7
D gene: .
CDR3 protein: CAWSSGGSSYEQYF
CDR3 DNA: TGTGCCTGGAGTTCGGGTGGCAGCTCCTACGAGCAGTACTTC

V gene: TRBV5-1
clone size: many
J gene: TRBJ2-1
D gene: TRBD1
CDR3 protein: CASSKGTGPNEQFF
CDR3 DNA: TGCGCCAGCAGCAAGGGGACAGGGCCGAATGAGCAGTTCTTC

V gene: TRBV9
clone size: many
J gene: TRBJ2-1
D gene: .
CDR3 protein: CASSVGRMSEQFF
CDR3 DNA: TGTGCCAGCAGCGTAGGGCGTATGAGTGAGCAGTTCTTC

V gene: TRBV19
clone size: .
J gene: TRBJ1-5
D gene: .
CDR3 protein: CASTIGGQPQHF
CDR3 DNA: TGTGCCAGTACCATCGGCGGTCAGCCCCAGCATTTT

V gene: TRBV7-3
clone size: many
J gene: TRBJ2-5
D gene: .
CDR3 protein: CASSPTREETQYF
CDR3 DNA: TGTGCCAGCAGCCCCACTCGGGAAGAGACCCAGTACTTC

V gene: TRBV4-1
clone size: many
J gene: TRBJ1-6
D gene: TRBD1
CDR3 protein: CASSSDPGQDNSPLHF
CDR3 DNA: TGCGCCAGCAGCTCTGACCCGGGACAGGATAATTCACCCCTCCACTTT

V gene: TRBV11-2
clone size: many
J gene: TRBJ2-1
D gene: .
CDR3 protein: CASSLVRGATNEQFF
CDR3 DNA: TGTGCCAGCAGCTTAGTACGGGGGGCCACGAATGAGCAGTTCTTC

V gene: TRBV29-1
clone size: many
J gene: TRBJ2-5
D gene: TRBD2
CDR3 protein: CSATSGGWETQYF
CDR3 DNA: TGCAGCGCGACTAGCGGGGGTTGGGAGACCCAGTACTTC

V gene: TRBV6-6
clone size: many
J gene: TRBJ2-1
D gene: TRBD2
CDR3 protein: CASSRLAGGSYNEQFF
CDR3 DNA: TGTGCCAGCAGCCGACTAGCGGGGGGCTCCTACAATGAGCAGTTCTTC

V gene: TRBV20-1
clone size: many
J gene: TRBJ2-7
D gene: TRBD2
CDR3 protein: CSASGRGSEQYF
CDR3 DNA: TGCAGTGCTAGCGGGAGGGGGAGCGAGCAGTACTTC

V gene: TRBV7-2
clone size: many
J gene: TRBJ2-1
D gene: .
CDR3 protein: CASSGISSYNEQFF
CDR3 DNA: TGTGCCAGCTCCGGGATTAGCTCCTACAATGAGCAGTTCTTC

V gene: TRBV7-9
clone size: many
J gene: TRBJ2-7
D gene: TRBD2
CDR3 protein: CASSFSGQTYEQYF
CDR3 DNA: TGTGCCAGCAGCTTTAGCGGGCAGACCTACGAGCAGTACTTC

V gene: TRBV5-1
clone size: .
J gene: TRBJ2-3
D gene: .
CDR3 protein: CASSLFRSRTDTQYF
CDR3 DNA: TGCGCCAGCAGCTTGTTCAGGAGCCGCACAGATACGCAGTATTTT

V gene: TRBV4-1
clone size: .
J gene: TRBJ2-4
D gene: .
CDR3 protein: CASSQDPLPLAKNIQYF
CDR3 DNA: TGCGCCAGCAGCCAAGATCCGCTGCCCCTAGCCAAAAACATTCAGTACTTC

V gene: TRBV7-2
clone size: .
J gene: TRBJ1-2
D gene: TRBD1
CDR3 protein: CASSSNRGLVTNYGYTF
CDR3 DNA: TGTGCCAGCAGCTCAAACAGGGGGTTGGTAACTAACTATGGCTACACCTTC

V gene: TRBV5-5
clone size: few
J gene: TRBJ2-7
D gene: TRBD1
CDR3 protein: CASSRGQGRFIYEQYF
CDR3 DNA: TGTGCCAGCAGTCGGGGACAGGGAAGATTTATCTACGAGCAGTACTTC

V gene: TRBV7-2
clone size: .
J gene: TRBJ2-1
D gene: .
CDR3 protein: CASSRTSTMSSYNEQFF
CDR3 DNA: TGTGCCAGCAGCCGTACTAGTACCATGAGCTCCTACAATGAGCAGTTCTTC

V gene: TRBV20-1
clone size: .
J gene: TRBJ1-2
D gene: TRBD1
CDR3 protein: CSARGEFEGADGYTF
CDR3 DNA: TGCAGTGCTAGGGGGGAGTTCGAGGGGGCTGATGGCTACACCTTC

V gene: TRBV5-1
clone size: .
J gene: TRBJ2-2
D gene: TRBD1
CDR3 protein: CASTTGVVTGELFF
CDR3 DNA: TGCGCCAGCACAACAGGGGTTGTGACCGGGGAGCTGTTTTTT

V gene: TRBV10-3
clone size: .
J gene: TRBJ1-1
D gene: .
CDR3 protein: CAIAVRDTEAFF
CDR3 DNA: TGTGCCATCGCGGTCCGGGACACTGAAGCTTTCTTT

V gene: TRBV4-3
clone size: .
J gene: TRBJ2-3
D gene: TRBD2
CDR3 protein: CASSQDRLAADTQYF
CDR3 DNA: TGCGCCAGCAGCCAAGATAGACTAGCGGCAGATACGCAGTATTTT

V gene: TRBV7-9
clone size: many
J gene: TRBJ2-3
D gene: .
CDR3 protein: CASSPYSAVGDTQYF
CDR3 DNA: TGTGCCAGCAGCCCCTATTCGGCAGTTGGAGATACGCAGTATTTT

V gene: TRBV6-5
clone size: many
J gene: TRBJ2-1
D gene: .
CDR3 protein: CASTRPGPASSYNEQFF
CDR3 DNA: TGTGCCAGCACCCGACCGGGTCCGGCCTCCTCCTACAATGAGCAGTTCTTC

V gene: TRBV6-5
clone size: few
J gene: TRBJ1-1
D gene: TRBD1
CDR3 protein: CASSRGQGALEAFF
CDR3 DNA: TGTGCCAGCAGCCGCGGACAGGGGGCATTAGAAGCTTTCTTT

V gene: TRBV14
clone size: many
J gene: TRBJ2-7
D gene: .
CDR3 protein: CASSQQAGGSYEQYF
CDR3 DNA: TGTGCCAGCAGCCAACAAGCAGGCGGCTCCTACGAGCAGTACTTC

V gene: TRBV9
clone size: .
J gene: TRBJ1-2
D gene: .
CDR3 protein: CASSVGGDWNGYTF
CDR3 DNA: TGTGCCAGCAGCGTAGGGGGGGATTGGAATGGCTACACCTTC

V gene: TRBV7-6
clone size: few
J gene: TRBJ1-1
D gene: .
CDR3 protein: CASSPIGPPVLEAFF
CDR3 DNA: TGTGCCAGCAGCCCGATCGGACCTCCTGTACTCGAAGCTTTCTTT

V gene: TRBV7-6
clone size: .
J gene: TRBJ2-7
D gene: TRBD1
CDR3 protein: CASSPGGGTGSYEQYF
CDR3 DNA: TGTGCCAGCAGCCCAGGGGGCGGGACAGGCTCCTACGAGCAGTACTTC

V gene: TRBV25-1
clone size: many
J gene: TRBJ1-1
D gene: .
CDR3 protein: CASSGTFNTEAFF
CDR3 DNA: TGTGCCAGCAGTGGGACATTTAACACTGAAGCTTTCTTT

V gene: TRBV30
clone size: many
J gene: TRBJ2-3
D gene: .
CDR3 protein: CAWSVGASTDTQYF
CDR3 DNA: TGTGCCTGGAGTGTGGGGGCTAGCACAGATACGCAGTATTTT

V gene: TRBV20-1
clone size: many
J gene: TRBJ2-5
D gene: .
CDR3 protein: CSARDLRAGKPKTRETQYF
CDR3 DNA: TGCAGTGCTAGAGATCTTCGGGCAGGCAAACCTAAAACGCGAGAGACCCAGTACTTC